The 14 T cell receptor beta chains reported below all come from one sample, sequenced in a study of control samples from healthy donors and cancer patients (dated by TCRdb to the early 2020s). Library preparation was by the immunoSEQ multiplex PCR assay. Drawn from immuneACCESS, this table holds only the in-frame rearrangements with V and J called that TCRdb kept. Clones are partly lost; checked studies trace under half to an unresolved V gene and leave the rest unexplained. Present in this sample are about 160,000 clones, about 94% of which were seen just once. 8.5% of the sample belongs to the ten largest clones. The source material was blood. Source of these receptors: a woman aged 40-49 years in good health.

The chain couples TRBV18 to TRBJ1-4; maybe TRBD1 (5 bases). V was cut by 3 bases and J by 5 bases, with 10 bases left in between. This CDR3 is built from 14 residues. Germline V gene sequence: CDR1 KGHSH, CDR2 LQKENI. Here the CDR3 DNA reads TGTGCCAGCTCACCTGGGACCCAGAATGAAAAACTGTTTTTT. Its protein is CASSPGTQNEKLFF.

The genes are TRBV27 and TRBJ2-7; possible D gene TRBD2, 5 bases. CDR1 is MNHEY, CDR2 SMNVEV, per germline (reference sequence). Trimming pared 5 bases from V and 1 base from J, leaving 21 bases between. The CDR3 sequence is 17 residues long. The CDR3: CASSPYLAGGASYEQYF. CDR3 in DNA: TGTGCCAGCAGTCCATATTTGGCCGGAGGAGCATCCTACGAGCAGTACTTC.

V usage is TRBV5-4 and J usage is TRBJ2-3; D is perhaps TRBD1 (6 bases). The CDR3 totals 16 residues. Trimming removed 3 bases from V and 2 bases from J, with 16 bases in between. Looked up from germline, CDR1 is SGHNT and CDR2 is YYREEE (reference sequence). The CDR3 DNA follows: TGTGCCAGCAGCTCACCCGGCAGGGGCACCACAGATACGCAGTATTTT. Translation: CASSSPGRGTTDTQYF.

Turning to this clone: This sample also contains other DNA sequences that code for the same CDR3. The genes are TRBV12-3 or TRBV12-4 and TRBJ2-1; D gene uncertain. The CDR3 is 12 amino acids. V gave up 1 base and J gave up 7 bases, with 5 bases separating them. The CDR3 DNA follows: TGTGCCAGCAGTTTAGGGGGTAATGAGCAGTTCTTC. Its protein is CASSLGGNEQFF.

V and J are TRBV19 and TRBJ1-5; D call uncertain. Trimming took 6 bases from V and 1 from J, leaving 13 bases between them. The CDR3 length is 15 residues. Germline V gives CDR1 LNHDA, CDR2 SQIVND (reference sequence). As DNA, the CDR3 is TGTGCCAGTAGGGAGGTGGGGAACAGCAATCAGCCCCAGCATTTT. Protein sequence: CASREVGNSNQPQHF.

V is TRBV14 and J is TRBJ2-4, with 7 bases lining up with TRBD2. Germline loops: CDR1 SGHDN, CDR2 FVKESK. J was trimmed by 0 bases and V by 1 base; bases with no gene match: 6. The CDR3 runs 17 residues. The chain's CDR3 is CASSQVERGLAKNIQYF. CDR3 DNA: TGTGCCAGCAGCCAAGTGGAGCGGGGTCTAGCCAAAAACATTCAGTACTTC.

The chain links TRBV6-2 or TRBV6-3 to TRBJ1-1; no clear D. The CDR3 totals 15 residues. Trimming removed 5 bases at V and 0 bases at J, with 13 bases between. Germline V gene data show CDR1 as MNHEY and CDR2 as SVGEGT. For the CDR3, the DNA is TGTGCCAGCAGTGAGACGCGGCTCATGAACACTGAAGCTTTCTTT. Protein sequence: CASSETRLMNTEAFF.

The rearrangement links TRBV19 to TRBJ1-1; maybe TRBD1 (6 bases). The CDR3 extends over 13 amino acids. Germline assignment: CDR1 LNHDA and CDR2 SQIVND (reference sequence). Trimming pared 5 bases from V and 5 bases from J, leaving 12 bases between. CDR3 residues: CASSEQGDTEAFF. CDR3 DNA sequence: TGTGCCAGTAGTGAACAGGGTGATACTGAAGCTTTCTTT.

This clone was picked up one time. The rearrangement links TRBV6-2 or TRBV6-3 to TRBJ1-4, with a tentative D call TRBD1 (5 bases). CDR1 is MNHEY, CDR2 SVGEGT, per germline. The CDR3 contains 13 residues. The ends were cut back, 6 bases at V and 7 bases at J, with 12 bases in the middle. The CDR3 sequence: CASSSGTAEKLFF. Here the CDR3 DNA reads TGTGCCAGCAGCTCCGGGACGGCTGAAAAACTGTTTTTT.

The rearrangement links TRBV9 to TRBJ1-6, with 8 nucleotides matching TRBD1. The germline V gene has CDR1 SGDLS and CDR2 YYNGEE. V shed 0 bases and J 4 bases; nucleotides not matched to a gene: 3. The CDR3 contains 16 residues. The CDR3 nucleotides read TGTGCCAGCAGCGTAGAGGACAGGGCATATAATTCACCCCTCCACTTT. Translating gives CASSVEDRAYNSPLHF.

This clone has more than one count but fewer than ten. The J gene is TRBJ1-4, the V gene TRBV5-1; 9 nucleotides agree with TRBD1. Germline loops: CDR1 SGHRS, CDR2 YFSETQ. The CDR3 is made up of 16 amino acids. The V gene end was trimmed by 4 bases and the J gene end by 1 base; junction bases not matched to a gene: 5. CDR3 coding DNA: TGCGCCAGCAGCCCGGGGACAGGGAAAACTAATGAAAAACTGTTTTTT. Amino acids: CASSPGTGKTNEKLFF.

V and J are TRBV3-1 (or the pseudogene TRBV3-2) and TRBJ1-6, with D uncertain. This CDR3 spans 16 amino acids. Trimming pared 4 bases from V and 6 bases from J, leaving 16 bases between. Per the germline V gene, CDR1 is LGHDT and CDR2 is YNNKEL (reference sequence). The CDR3: CASSLVESGGNSPLHF. In DNA form, the CDR3 reads TGTGCCAGCAGCCTGGTGGAGAGCGGCGGTAATTCACCCCTCCACTTT.

The chain employs TRBV12-3 or TRBV12-4 and TRBJ2-7; the match to TRBD1 covers 9 bases. This CDR3 is 13 amino acids long. V was clipped by 5 bases and J by 6 bases; unmatched bases: 5. CDR3 in DNA: TGTGCCAGCAGTCTCCGGACAGGGGCCGAGCAGTACTTC. Translation: CASSLRTGAEQYF.

This sequence joins TRBV6-5 and TRBJ2-3, with a possible D match to TRBD2 (7 bases). Trimming took 6 bases from V and 3 from J, leaving 16 bases between them. In germline, CDR1 is MNHEY, CDR2 SVGAGI. CDR3 length: 15 residues. CDR3 DNA: TGTGCCAGCAGCCTTCGGGGGCGGGGGACAGATACGCAGTATTTT. It specifies CASSLRGRGTDTQYF.